This T cell receptor (beta chain) was observed in a study of neurological immune-mediated disorders. The sample holds many counts of this clonotype. The germline gives CDR1 SNHLY, CDR2 FYNNEI. V was clipped by 6 bases and J by 5 bases, with 13 bases between them. The CDR3 has 13 amino acids. TCRdb ran MiXCR on the 5' RACE reads and lists one entry per CDR3 protein. The sample lists roughly 65,000 distinct CDR3 sequences, roughly 4.9% occurring once. The gene calls are TRBV2 and TRBJ1-1; the D gene is possibly TRBD1 (5 bases). This sequence was found in a human donor with multiple sclerosis. The donor label of this sample is uncertain. Source material: PBMCs. The CDR3, as DNA: TGTGCCAGCAGCCGTCGGGAGGGGACTGAAGCTTTCTTT. It codes for CASSRREGTEAFF.